The T cell receptor beta chain described here comes from a study of CD4 and CD8 cells across lung adenocarcinoma regions. Localized lung adenocarcinoma, a non-small cell lung cancer, affected the donors. TCRdb redid the calling of the PCR reads with MiXCR, one entry per CDR3 protein. The data contain several thousand distinct CDR3 sequences, 45% of them singletons. This clonotype originated in a male donor with lung adenocarcinoma. The CD4 and CD8 labels of this study may be unreliable. The sample taken for sequencing was CD8+ T cells from the center of a lung tumor.

The CDR3 DNA is TGTGCCAGCAGCTTAGGGACGACAGATACGCAGTATTTT. It translates to CASSLGTTDTQYF. V is TRBV7-2 and J is TRBJ2-3; no reliable D call. Trimming pared 1 base from V and 3 bases from J, leaving 5 bases between. The germline V gene has CDR1 SGHTA and CDR2 FQGNSA. This CDR3 region has 13 residues.